The clone carrying this TCR beta chain was seen repeatedly, ten times or more. Antigen: not known. Germline V gene data show CDR1 as LNHDA and CDR2 as SQIVND (reference sequence). V lost 0 bases to trimming and J lost 3 bases; unmatched junction nucleotides: 1. The CDR3 has 15 residues. This entry is derived from a study of identical twins. Template switching added a universal primer binding site, and final cDNA carried unique molecular identifiers. TCRdb used MiXCR to reprocess the 5' RACE reads, holding one entry per CDR3 protein. Of around 100,000 distinct CDR3 sequences listed, 5.9% were seen once; the top ten hold 9.5% to 15%. Study findings and constraints: Rather than following the same donors, the conclusions depended on cross-sectional statistical analysis. With beta out-of-frame sequences, excess sharing by twins was weaker.

The J gene is TRBJ1-1, the V gene TRBV19, with TRBD1 matching 10 bases. The sample taken for sequencing was memory T cells sorted from blood. This clonotype was sampled from a woman aged 45 to 65 in good health. The CDR3 bases are TGTGCCAGTAGTATAGACGGGACAGGGGACACTGAAGCTTTCTTT. This sequence encodes CASSIDGTGDTEAFF.